What follows is one TCR beta chain and its context. Which antigen it targets is not known. No much larger clone is present one base from it, and per-base qualities are unavailable. This sample was taken from a study of cytomegalovirus exposure and HLA in healthy donors (dated by TCRdb to 2017 to 2019). For the wider study: According to a later analysis, one platform produced both the roughly 130 validation repertoires and the 666 repertoires of the first cohort. The study aimed to test whether signatures of past pathogen exposure could be identified by cataloging public T cell receptors. Along with the roughly 670-subject first cohort, a separate validation cohort of more than 90 different subjects was used. The study combined high-throughput TCR immunosequencing, statistical association of individual TCRs with disease status, and machine learning to predict cytomegalovirus infection status. Results the study describes overall, beyond this receptor: In a later analysis, TCRs clustered in the first cohort were found to also tend to co-occur in the approximately 120 validation repertoires, with around 94% of cluster scores above 0. In the study, some 160 TCR beta chains were listed as associated with cytomegalovirus. In vitro tests confirmed that three of the cytomegalovirus-associated TCR beta chains recognize cytomegalovirus antigens. While some public TCRs were present in many individuals, most TCR sequences turned up only very rarely across donors. The classifier was reported to diagnose cytomegalovirus status with high specificity and sensitivity in both the original and validation cohorts. The authors suggested that the approach could potentially be extended to other disease states and immunological phenotypes. All 120 or so repertoires were used to score co-occurrence in the validation cohort in a later analysis, because that analysis had no HLA typing for the cohort.

The CDR3 runs 20 residues from the cysteine to the phenylalanine. Of all the DNA, just the CDR3 is kept, 60 bases in frame from base 1. Relative to germline, V is missing 5 bases and J is missing 1 base, with 19 bases of the junction outside any gene match. In the germline V gene, CDR1 corresponds to SGDLS and CDR2 to YYNGEE. To prepare the library, the immunoSEQ multiplex PCR assay was applied. In the paper's pipeline: To diagnose cytomegalovirus status from the catalog of TCR beta chain sequences, a statistical classification framework was built. In its TCRdb copy, this immuneACCESS table keeps in-frame sequences only and misses some clones. Where compared with another copy, unresolved V genes explain less than half of these, and the others have no known cause. D and trimming were read from the DNA, whereas the V and J calls and clone size are those reported in that table. The sample has roughly 100,000 clones on record, around 96% of them singletons. The ten largest clones add up to almost 0.9% of the sample.

The donors belonged to the validation cohort of 120 subjects, which was separate from the roughly 670-subject first cohort. The sequenced sample was PBMCs. This receptor was obtained from a woman in her late teens or twenties in good health and CMV-seronegative. The V and J genes are TRBV9 and TRBJ2-1, and TRBD2 matches 9 of the central bases. The CDR3: CASSLTQEREAQQSYNEQFF. The nucleotides are TGTGCCAGCAGTTTGACGCAAGAGCGGGAGGCCCAACAATCCTACAATGAGCAGTTCTTC.